This T cell receptor (beta chain) is from a study of identical twins. In its sample, this clonotype was seen once. The CDR3 spans 15 residues. Germline trimming cut 2 bases from V and 5 bases from J; bases unmatched to any gene: 9. The germline gives CDR1 SGDLS, CDR2 YYNGEE. TCRdb reprocessed the 5' RACE reads with MiXCR, giving one entry per CDR3 protein. The sample includes under 300,000 distinct CDR3 sequences, 11% to 15% of them seen just once. The source is a woman aged 18-29 years in good health. The specimen was memory (CD45RO+) T cells sorted from blood. The gene calls are TRBV9 and TRBJ2-5, with 7 bases identical to TRBD2. The CDR3 loop is CASSVSSGPRETQYF. CDR3 nucleotides: TGTGCCAGCAGCGTGTCTAGCGGACCTAGGGAGACCCAGTACTTC.